Each of the 20 T cell receptor beta chains below was sequenced from the same sample in a study of T cell repertoires in cytomegalovirus infection (dated by TCRdb to the late 2010s). For sequencing, an Illumina HiSeq 1500 was employed. The public reads were quality trimmed at Q25 with fastp and then assembled into clones with MiXCR by TCRdb, keeping productive beta chains. A single entry per CDR3 protein holds the most common genes and DNA from its merged rows. This sample comprises 100,000 to 150,000 distinct CDR3 sequences, 8% to 9% of them detected only once. 9.5% to 13% of the sample rests with the top ten. Sequencing was performed on PBMCs. The receptors derive from a human donor in good health (CMV status not recorded). Some clones in this sample may be carry-over from other donors' samples.

The chain carries TRBV12-3 or TRBV12-4 and TRBJ1-1, with 10 bases that match TRBD1. CDR3 length equals 16 residues. Trimming at V came to 5 bases and at J to 0 bases, leaving 6 bases not matched to a gene. The CDR3 coding sequence is TGTGCCAGCAGTCAGACAGGGGGCACCTTGAACACTGAAGCTTTCTTT. Translated, it gives CASSQTGGTLNTEAFF.

In this sample, this clonotype turned up many times. In DNA, the CDR3 is TGTGCCATCAGTGAGGGGACAGGGGATCGGAATTCACCCCTCCACTTT. It specifies CAISEGTGDRNSPLHF. This chain joins TRBV10-3 and TRBJ1-6, with 10 nucleotides matching TRBD1. This CDR3 has 16 amino acids. After removal of 2 bases from V and 7 bases from J, the junction contained 5 bases not matched to a gene. Germline lookup yields CDR1 ENHRY and CDR2 SYGVKD.

This clonotype was observed at least ten times. The genes are TRBV12-3 or TRBV12-4 and TRBJ1-5; 8 nucleotides agree with TRBD1. Trimming removed 6 bases from V and 5 bases from J; junction bases left unmatched: 6. The CDR3 is made up of 14 amino acids. The CDR3 region is CASSPGQGHQPQHF. The CDR3 bases are TGTGCCAGCAGCCCTGGACAGGGACATCAGCCCCAGCATTTT.

This clonotype has a count of ten or more. The rearrangement links TRBV7-2 to TRBJ2-2, with TRBD1 matching 9 bases. Germline V gene lookup returns CDR1 SGHTA and CDR2 FQGNSA. CDR3 length: 15 amino acids. Unmatched junction bases numbered 7, after V lost 6 bases and J lost 5 bases. The CDR3 protein is CASRLQGAKTGELFF. The CDR3 nucleotides are TGTGCCAGCAGACTACAGGGGGCAAAGACCGGGGAGCTGTTTTTT.

This clonotype is labeled medium-sized. The rearrangement uses TRBV7-2 and TRBJ1-1; possibly TRBD1 for D (5 bases). CDR1 and CDR2 from the germline V gene are SGHTA and FQGNSA. V gave up 3 bases and J gave up 0 bases, with 11 bases separating them. This CDR3 has 15 amino acids. In DNA, the CDR3 is TGTGCCAGCAGCTTTGGCAGGGAGGTGAACACTGAAGCTTTCTTT. This encodes CASSFGREVNTEAFF.

This clonotype has ten or more counts. The chain has TRBV29-1 and TRBJ1-1; D perhaps matches TRBD1 (6 bases). The V gene lost 8 bases and the J gene lost 4 bases, with 14 bases spanning the gap. The CDR3 is made up of 12 amino acids. Germline CDR1 SQVTM, CDR2 ANQGSEA. CDR3 protein: CSTKSGATEAFF. DNA of the CDR3: TGCAGCACCAAATCAGGGGCCACTGAAGCTTTCTTT.

The table lists this clonotype with a few counts. The chain employs TRBV20-1 and TRBJ2-3; D perhaps matches TRBD2 (7 bases). The CDR3 covers 14 residues. Germline values: CDR1 DFQATT, CDR2 SNEGSKA (reference sequence). The V gene lost 6 bases and the J gene lost 7 bases, with 20 bases spanning the gap. In DNA form, the CDR3 reads TGCAGTGCCCCTGAGGGGGGGGGGTTGTATACGCAGTATTTT. Its translation is CSAPEGGGLYTQYF.

At least ten counts were recorded for this clonotype. The J gene is TRBJ2-1, the V gene TRBV11-3; D is possibly TRBD2 (5 bases). Per the germline V gene, CDR1 is SGHNT and CDR2 is YENEEA. With 2 bases removed from V and 6 bases from J, the gap between germline ends came to 8 bases. The CDR3 extends over 13 amino acids. The DNA for the CDR3 is TGTGCCAGCAGCTTAATCGCGGGCAATGAGCAGTTCTTC. Its protein product is CASSLIAGNEQFF.

Many counts were recorded for this clonotype. The chain links TRBV7-9 to TRBJ1-1, with D unresolved. Germline values: CDR1 SEHNR, CDR2 FQNEAQ (reference sequence). V was pared by 5 bases and J by 2 bases, with 6 bases between. This CDR3 region has 12 residues. CDR3 sequence: CASSRSNTEAFF. The CDR3 DNA reads as TGTGCCAGCAGCCGGTCAAACACTGAAGCTTTCTTT.

In this sample, this clonotype turned up many times. The gene calls are TRBV6-6 and TRBJ1-1, with D uncertain. The CDR3 has 15 residues. CDR1 and CDR2 from the germline V gene are MNHNY and SVGAGI (reference sequence). Trimming removed 6 bases at V and 2 bases at J, with 16 bases between. CDR3 sequence reads: CASSHSSVLNTEAFF. The CDR3 DNA sequence: TGTGCCAGCAGCCACTCGTCCGTCCTTAACACTGAAGCTTTCTTT.

This clonotype was found many times. The J gene is TRBJ1-1, the V gene TRBV12-3 or TRBV12-4; 8 nucleotides agree with TRBD1. There are 14 residues in the CDR3. V was pared by 6 bases and J by 3 bases, with 6 bases of the junction left unmatched. CDR3: CASSMDREDTEAFF. In nucleotides, the CDR3 is TGTGCCAGCAGCATGGACAGGGAGGACACTGAAGCTTTCTTT.

This clonotype was counted at least ten times. The chain joins TRBV2 to TRBJ2-5, with 9 bases aligning to TRBD1. The CDR3 totals 16 residues. The germline CDR1 and CDR2 sequences are SNHLY and FYNNEI. Trimming at V came to 5 bases and at J to 0 bases, leaving 7 bases not matched to a gene. The DNA for the CDR3 is TGTGCCAGCAGTAATGGACAGGGGACGTACCAAGAGACCCAGTACTTC. Translating it yields CASSNGQGTYQETQYF.

The genes are TRBV2 and TRBJ2-1; 11 bases map to TRBD1. The CDR3 has 11 residues. Germline V gene sequence: CDR1 SNHLY, CDR2 FYNNEI. Trimming removed 6 bases from V and 14 bases from J; junction bases left unmatched: 3. The CDR3 nucleotides are TGTGCCAGCAGAAGGGACAGGGGGGAGTTCTTC. The encoded protein is CASRRDRGEFF.

This clonotype was detected ten times or more. The chain is built from TRBV27 and TRBJ2-1; D is possibly TRBD1 (5 bases). Per the germline V gene, CDR1 is MNHEY and CDR2 is SMNVEV (reference sequence). V shed 3 bases and J shed 8 bases, with 11 bases lying between them. The CDR3 consists of 13 residues. The CDR3 region has the DNA TGTGCCAGCAGTTTGGGCAGGGTCGATGAGCAGTTCTTC. Its translation: CASSLGRVDEQFF.

This clonotype was observed at least ten times. The genes are TRBV28 and TRBJ1-1, with TRBD1 identical over 9 bases. This CDR3 is built from 14 residues. The junction had 8 bases not matched to a gene; V was cut back by 6 bases and J by 6 bases. Germline V gene sequence: CDR1 MDHEN, CDR2 SYDVKM. The CDR3 DNA sequence: TGTGCCAGCAGCACAGGGGGCGCTTACCCTGAAGCTTTCTTT. It specifies CASSTGGAYPEAFF.

In its sample, this clonotype was seen many times. The chain recombines TRBV2 with TRBJ2-7; D is unresolved. The CDR3 loop spans 12 amino acids. Trimming cost V 7 bases and J 0 bases, with 7 bases left between them. Germline values: CDR1 SNHLY, CDR2 FYNNEI. CDR3 nucleotide sequence: TGTGCCAGCATCCCCGACTCCTACGAGCAGTACTTC. Amino acids: CASIPDSYEQYF. The whole variable domain, remainder taken from reference TRBV2 and TRBJ2-7, is EPEVTQTPSHQVTQMGQEVILRCVPISNHLYFYWYRQILGQKVEFLVSFYNNEISEKSEIFDDQFSVERPDGSNFTLKIRSTKLEDSAMYFCASIPDSYEQYFGPGTRLTVT.

This rearrangement joins TRBV12-3 or TRBV12-4 to TRBJ1-1, with D possibly matching TRBD1 (6 bases). The CDR3 has 14 residues. V was pared by 0 bases and J by 4 bases, with 9 bases between. For the CDR3, the DNA is TGTGCCAGCAGTTTAGCTACAGGGCCCACTGAAGCTTTCTTT. Translating it yields CASSLATGPTEAFF.

V usage is TRBV2 and J usage is TRBJ2-4; either TRBD1 or TRBD2 may supply D (5 bases each). Germline assignment: CDR1 SNHLY and CDR2 FYNNEI. The CDR3 has 13 amino acids. Deletions cut 5 bases from V and 8 bases from J, with 13 bases between. CDR3 region: CASSWDGGDIQYF. The CDR3 DNA sequence: TGTGCCAGCAGTTGGGACGGTGGGGACATTCAGTACTTC.

This clonotype has ten or more counts. This chain uses TRBV28 with TRBJ2-7, with D perhaps TRBD2 (6 bases). Trimming pared 5 bases from V and 1 base from J, leaving 12 bases between. Germline loops: CDR1 MDHEN, CDR2 SYDVKM. The CDR3 length is 14 residues. This CDR3 is CASSPPGGSYEQYF. For the CDR3, the DNA is TGTGCCAGCAGTCCCCCTGGGGGGTCCTACGAGCAGTACTTC.

V usage is TRBV18 and J usage is TRBJ2-7; no clear D gene. Germline values: CDR1 KGHSH, CDR2 LQKENI. Trimming stripped 1 base from V and 5 bases from J, with 3 bases between. The CDR3 has 11 residues. CDR3 nucleotide sequence: TGTGCCAGCTCACCACGGGACGAGCAGTACTTC. Protein product: CASSPRDEQYF.